This T cell receptor beta chain originates from a study of T cells in Graves' hyperthyroidism and ophthalmopathy. Study-wide results and limits: Blood also showed most of the thyroid clonotypes that were expanded above 0.001.

At least ten counts were recorded for this clonotype. Its antigen is currently unknown. TCR beta CDR3 regions were amplified from RNA. The study used the HTBI primer set for a first-round RT-PCR of the TCR CDR3. TCRdb passed the multiplex PCR reads through MiXCR, listing each CDR3 protein once. The table records about 400,000 distinct CDR3 sequences, approximately 14% of them present only once. V was shortened by 0 bases and J by 0 bases, with 8 bases between the two germline ends. The CDR3 sequence is 15 residues long. CDR1 GTSNPN and CDR2 SVGIG come from the germline V gene (reference sequence). V gene TRBV30 combines with J gene TRBJ1-4; D remains ambiguous. Sequenced input: blood. This sequence was found in a woman younger than 35 with Graves' hyperthyroidism. The chain's CDR3 is CAWSVGMATNEKLFF. The CDR3 DNA sequence: TGTGCCTGGAGTGTAGGGATGGCAACTAATGAAAAACTGTTTTTT. Together with reference TRBV30 and TRBJ1-4, the CDR3 gives the full variable domain: SQTIHQWPATLVQPVGSPLSLECTVEGTSNPNLYWYRQAAGRGLQLLFYSVGIGQISSEVPQNLSASRPQDRQFILSSKKLLLSDSGFYLCAWSVGMATNEKLFFGSGTQLSVL.